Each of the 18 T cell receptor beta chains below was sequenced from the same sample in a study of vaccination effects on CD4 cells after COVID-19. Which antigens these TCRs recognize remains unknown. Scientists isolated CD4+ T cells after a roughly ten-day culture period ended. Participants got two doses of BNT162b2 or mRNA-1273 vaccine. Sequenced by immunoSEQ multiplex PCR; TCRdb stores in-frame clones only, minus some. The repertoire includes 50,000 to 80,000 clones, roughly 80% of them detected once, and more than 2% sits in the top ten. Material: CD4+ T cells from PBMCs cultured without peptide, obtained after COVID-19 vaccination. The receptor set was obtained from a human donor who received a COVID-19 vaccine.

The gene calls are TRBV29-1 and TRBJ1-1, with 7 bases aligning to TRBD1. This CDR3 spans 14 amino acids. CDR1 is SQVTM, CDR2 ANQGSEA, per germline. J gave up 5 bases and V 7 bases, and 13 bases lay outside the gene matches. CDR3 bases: TGCAGCGGCGGAGGGGGCGCGGGAGGAACTGAAGCTTTCTTT. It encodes CSGGGGAGGTEAFF. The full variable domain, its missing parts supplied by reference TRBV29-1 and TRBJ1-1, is SAVISQKPSRDICQRGTSLTIQCQVDSQVTMMFWYRQQPGQSLTLIATANQGSEATYESGFVIDKFPISRPNLTFSTLTVSNMSPEDSSIYLCSGGGGAGGTEAFFGQGTRLTVV.

CDR3 sequence reads: CASSQDGRGNQPQHF. The CDR3 coding sequence is TGCGCCAGCAGCCAAGATGGGAGGGGCAATCAGCCCCAGCATTTT. The chain combines TRBV4-3 with TRBJ1-5, with D unresolved. V gave up 0 bases and J gave up 2 bases, with 8 bases separating them. CDR3 length: 15 amino acids. In germline, CDR1 is LGHNA, CDR2 YSLEER.

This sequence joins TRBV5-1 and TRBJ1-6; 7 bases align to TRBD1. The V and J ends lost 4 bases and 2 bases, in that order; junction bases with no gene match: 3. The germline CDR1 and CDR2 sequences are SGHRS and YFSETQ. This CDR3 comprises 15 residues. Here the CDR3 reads CASSGDRPYNSPLHF. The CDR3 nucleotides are TGCGCCAGCAGCGGGGACAGACCCTATAATTCACCCCTCCACTTT. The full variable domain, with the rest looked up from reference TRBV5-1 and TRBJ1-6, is KAGVTQTPRYLIKTRGQQVTLSCSPISGHRSVSWYQQTPGQGLQFLFEYFSETQRNKGNFPGRFSGRQFSNSRSEMNVSTLELGDSALYLCASSGDRPYNSPLHFGNGTRLTVT.

CDR3: CATRKPGTGHTEAFF. In DNA, the CDR3 is TGTGCCACTAGAAAACCCGGGACAGGGCACACTGAAGCTTTCTTT. This chain uses TRBV15 with TRBJ1-1; 9 nucleotides line up with TRBD1. Losses at the gene ends were 9 bases for V and 3 bases for J; bases not matched to a gene: 11. The germline gives CDR1 LNHNV, CDR2 YYDKDF (reference sequence). There are 15 residues in the CDR3.

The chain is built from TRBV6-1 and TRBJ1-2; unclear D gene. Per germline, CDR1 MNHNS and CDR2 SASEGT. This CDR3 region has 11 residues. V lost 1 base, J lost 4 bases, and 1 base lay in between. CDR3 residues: CASSEGYGYTF. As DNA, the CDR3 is TGTGCCAGCAGTGAAGGCTATGGCTACACCTTC.

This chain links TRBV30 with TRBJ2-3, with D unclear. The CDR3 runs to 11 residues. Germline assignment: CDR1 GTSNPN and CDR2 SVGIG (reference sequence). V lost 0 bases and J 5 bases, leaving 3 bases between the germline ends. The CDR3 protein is CAWSVQDTQYF. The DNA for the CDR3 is TGTGCCTGGAGTGTACAAGATACGCAGTATTTT.

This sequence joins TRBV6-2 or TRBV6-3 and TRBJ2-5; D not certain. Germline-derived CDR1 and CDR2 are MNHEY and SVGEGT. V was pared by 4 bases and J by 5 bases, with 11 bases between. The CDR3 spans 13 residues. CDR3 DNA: TGTGCCAGCAGTTTTATCGGGCGTGAGACCCAGTACTTC. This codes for CASSFIGRETQYF.

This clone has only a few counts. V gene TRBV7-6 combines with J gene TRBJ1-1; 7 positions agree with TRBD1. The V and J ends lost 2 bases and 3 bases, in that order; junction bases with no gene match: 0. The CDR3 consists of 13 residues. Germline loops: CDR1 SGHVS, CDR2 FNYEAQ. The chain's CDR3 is CASSLTGDTEAFF. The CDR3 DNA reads TGTGCCAGCAGCTTAACAGGGGACACTGAAGCTTTCTTT.

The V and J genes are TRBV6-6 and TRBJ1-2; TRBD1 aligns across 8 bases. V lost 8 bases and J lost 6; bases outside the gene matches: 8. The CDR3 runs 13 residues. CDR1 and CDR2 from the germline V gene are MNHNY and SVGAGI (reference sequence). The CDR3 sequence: CASRLTGGDGYTF. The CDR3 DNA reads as TGTGCCAGCCGACTCACAGGGGGAGATGGCTACACCTTC.

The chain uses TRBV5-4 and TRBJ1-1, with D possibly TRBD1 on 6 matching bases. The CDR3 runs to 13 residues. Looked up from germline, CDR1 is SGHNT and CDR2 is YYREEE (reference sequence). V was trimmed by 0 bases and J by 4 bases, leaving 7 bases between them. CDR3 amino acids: CASSLEGGTEAFF. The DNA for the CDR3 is TGTGCCAGCAGCTTGGAGGGGGGCACTGAAGCTTTCTTT.

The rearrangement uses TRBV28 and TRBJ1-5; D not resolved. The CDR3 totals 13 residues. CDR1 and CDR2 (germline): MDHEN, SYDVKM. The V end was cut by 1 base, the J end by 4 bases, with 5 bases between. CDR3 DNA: TGTGCCAGCAGTTTATTCCTAAATCAGCCCCAGCATTTT. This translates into CASSLFLNQPQHF. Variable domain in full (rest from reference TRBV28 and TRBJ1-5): DVKVTQSSRYLVKRTGEKVFLECVQDMDHENMFWYRQDPGLGLRLIYFSYDVKMKEKGDIPEGYSVSREKKERFSLILESASTNQTSMYLCASSLFLNQPQHFGDGTRLSIL.

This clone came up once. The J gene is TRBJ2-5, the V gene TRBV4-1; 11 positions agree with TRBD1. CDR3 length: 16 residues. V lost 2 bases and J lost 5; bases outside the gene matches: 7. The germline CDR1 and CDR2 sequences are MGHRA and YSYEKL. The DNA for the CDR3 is TGCGCCAGCAGCCAAACTAGGACAGGGGGCCTCGAGACCCAGTACTTC. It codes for CASSQTRTGGLETQYF.

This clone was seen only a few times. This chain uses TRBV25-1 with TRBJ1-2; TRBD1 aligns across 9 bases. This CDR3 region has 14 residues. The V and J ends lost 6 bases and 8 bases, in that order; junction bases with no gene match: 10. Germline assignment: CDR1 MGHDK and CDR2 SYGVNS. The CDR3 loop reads CASRPGQGSGGYTF. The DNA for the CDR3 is TGTGCCAGCAGGCCGGGACAGGGATCTGGAGGCTACACCTTC.

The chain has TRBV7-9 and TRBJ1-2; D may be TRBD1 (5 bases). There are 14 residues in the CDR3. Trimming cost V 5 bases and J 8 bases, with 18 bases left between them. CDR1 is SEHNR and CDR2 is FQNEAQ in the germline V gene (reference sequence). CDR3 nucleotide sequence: TGTGCCAGCAGCCTAGGGACCGATTATGGCGGCTACACCTTC. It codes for CASSLGTDYGGYTF.

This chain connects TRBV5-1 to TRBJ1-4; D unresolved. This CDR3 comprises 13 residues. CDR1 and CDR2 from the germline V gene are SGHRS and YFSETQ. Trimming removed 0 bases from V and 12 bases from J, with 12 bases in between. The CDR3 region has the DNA TGCGCCAGCAGCTTGGCGGTACCGGGAGAACTGTTTTTT. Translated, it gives CASSLAVPGELFF.

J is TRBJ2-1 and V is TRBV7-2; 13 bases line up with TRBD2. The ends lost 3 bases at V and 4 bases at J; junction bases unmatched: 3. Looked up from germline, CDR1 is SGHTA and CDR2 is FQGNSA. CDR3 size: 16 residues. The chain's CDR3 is CASSFWTSGGYNEQFF. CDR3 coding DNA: TGTGCCAGCAGCTTCTGGACTAGCGGGGGATACAATGAGCAGTTCTTC.

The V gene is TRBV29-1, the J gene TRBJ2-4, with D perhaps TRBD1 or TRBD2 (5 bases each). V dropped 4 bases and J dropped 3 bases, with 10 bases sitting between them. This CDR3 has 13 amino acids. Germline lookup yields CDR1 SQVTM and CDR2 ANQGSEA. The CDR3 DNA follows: TGCAGCGTTGGGGGGAACGTCAAAAACATTCAGTACTTC. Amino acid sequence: CSVGGNVKNIQYF.

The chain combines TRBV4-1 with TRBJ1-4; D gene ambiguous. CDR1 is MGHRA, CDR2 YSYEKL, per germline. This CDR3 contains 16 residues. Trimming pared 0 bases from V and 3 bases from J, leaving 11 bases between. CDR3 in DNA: TGCGCCAGCAGCCAAGATGCTGCCCCGCCTAATGAAAAACTGTTTTTT. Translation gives CASSQDAAPPNEKLFF.